Shown below are 5 T cell receptor beta chains from a single sample sequenced in a study of vaccination and CD4 T cells after COVID-19. The Oncomine TCR Beta short-read assay was applied to DNA of cultured CD4+ T cells. In TCRdb, the PCR reads were re-called with MiXCR into one record per CDR3 protein. Here the sample spans around 25,000 distinct CDR3 sequences, around 28% being singletons. Time point reported: late sampling 161 to 241 days after vaccination in a few convalescent patients. Indicated treatment: approximately nine-day PBMC culture with coronavirus spike peptide pools or control peptides (ViraFEST assay). Their specific antigens are unknown. The specimen comprised CD4+ T cells from blood, cultured in vitro, sampled about 7 months after SARS-CoV-2 vaccination. All receptors come from a human donor who had recovered from COVID-19.

The CDR3 DNA follows: TGTGCCAGTAGCGGAGGCAACTACAATGAGCAGTTCTTC. Translating it yields CASSGGNYNEQFF. V is TRBV19 and J is TRBJ2-1; D may be TRBD2 (5 bases). The CDR3 totals 13 residues. Germline loops: CDR1 LNHDA, CDR2 SQIVND (reference sequence). V was clipped by 6 bases and J by 3 bases, with 9 bases between them.

This clonotype showed up just a few times. J is TRBJ1-5 and V is TRBV19; D possibly corresponds to TRBD1 (5 bases). From germline, CDR1 is LNHDA and CDR2 SQIVND (reference sequence). The CDR3 spans 16 residues. Trimming cost V 6 bases and J 0 bases, with 15 bases left between them. CDR3 residues: CASSRDGAYSNQPQHF. CDR3 sequence (DNA): TGTGCCAGTAGCCGGGACGGAGCTTATAGCAATCAGCCCCAGCATTTT.

This chain connects TRBV7-3 to TRBJ2-3, with TRBD2 matching 7 bases. CDR3 length: 16 residues. Trimming took 5 bases from V and 0 from J; bases not matched to a gene: 8. Looked up from germline, CDR1 is SGHTA and CDR2 is FQGTGA. This chain's CDR3 is CASSLWGGTSTDTQYF. The CDR3 region has the DNA TGTGCCAGCAGCCTTTGGGGGGGAACTAGCACAGATACGCAGTATTTT.

This clonotype occurred a few times. The chain employs TRBV5-1 and TRBJ2-5, with 10 bases aligning to TRBD2. Germline-derived CDR1 and CDR2 are SGHRS and YFSETQ. The V segment lost 7 bases and the J segment 2 bases; nucleotides outside the gene matches: 2. There are 13 residues in the CDR3. CDR3 region: CASRTSGQETQYF. DNA for the CDR3: TGCGCCAGCCGGACTAGCGGACAAGAGACCCAGTACTTC.

The CDR3 spells CASSLGTSMFYEQYF. The CDR3 bases are TGTGCCAGCAGCTTGGGCACTAGTATGTTCTACGAGCAGTACTTC. The genes are TRBV5-4 and TRBJ2-7; D perhaps matches TRBD2 (5 bases). Trimming pared 0 bases from V and 3 bases from J, leaving 13 bases between. The CDR3 is 15 amino acids. CDR1 is SGHNT and CDR2 is YYREEE in the germline V gene (reference sequence).